The 21 T cell receptor beta chains presented below share a single source sample, sequenced in a study of shared clonotypes between healthy human individuals. Generated by immunoSEQ multiplex PCR, the TCRdb table keeps only in-frame clones and is missing some. The sample has 2,100,000 or so clones, around 95% seen once; the top ten hold more than 0.1%. The source material was naive CD4+ T cells sorted from blood. Described subset: CD45RA+ positively selected. These receptors were collected from a man aged 18 to 30 in good health.

The chain is built from TRBV11-2 and TRBJ1-6, with D perhaps matching TRBD1 (6 bases). V lost 3 bases and J 0 bases, leaving 9 bases between the germline ends. The germline CDR1 and CDR2 sequences are SGHAT and FQNNGV. There are 16 residues in the CDR3. The CDR3 protein is CASSLDRNSYNSPLHF. The CDR3, as DNA: TGTGCCAGCAGCTTGGACAGAAACTCCTATAATTCACCCCTCCACTTT.

About this clone itself: The same CDR3 can be traced to other DNA sequences in this sample. The chain is built from TRBV5-1 and TRBJ2-3; the D is unclear. Germline assignment: CDR1 SGHRS and CDR2 YFSETQ. Trimming removed 4 bases from V and 0 bases from J, with 9 bases in between. The CDR3 loop spans 14 amino acids. The CDR3 loop is CASSPPGSTDTQYF. In DNA, the CDR3 is TGCGCCAGCAGCCCACCAGGTAGCACAGATACGCAGTATTTT.

V is TRBV6-1 and J is TRBJ1-5; D uncertain. The CDR3 has 15 amino acids. V lost 4 bases, J lost 3 bases, and 13 bases lay in between. Germline V lookup: CDR1 MNHNS, CDR2 SASEGT. DNA of the CDR3: TGTGCCAGCAGTGGCACCAGGACTTCCAATCAGCCCCAGCATTTT. Its translation: CASSGTRTSNQPQHF.

This clone was picked up one time. The CDR3 region is CASSQDRALPQHF. CDR3 in DNA: TGCGCCAGCAGCCAAGATCGAGCCTTGCCCCAGCATTTT. The rearrangement uses TRBV4-1 and TRBJ1-5; D not certain. Germline CDR1 reads MGHRA; CDR2 reads YSYEKL. V lost 0 bases to trimming and J lost 9 bases, with 9 bases between them. The length of the CDR3 is 13 residues.

J is TRBJ2-7 and V is TRBV18; no reliable D call. V was trimmed by 3 bases and J by 3 bases, leaving 6 bases between them. The CDR3 length is 12 residues. The germline V gene has CDR1 KGHSH and CDR2 LQKENI. The CDR3 region has the DNA TGTGCCAGCTCACCTGAGATCTACGAGCAGTACTTC. Translation: CASSPEIYEQYF.

This clone appeared once. Here the CDR3 DNA reads TGTGCCAGCAAGAAAGTGGGACAGGTTGGTGAAAAACTGTTTTTT. Translating gives CASKKVGQVGEKLFF. The V call is TRBV2, the J call TRBJ1-4; 8 bases fit TRBD1. The CDR3 has 15 residues. J gave up 7 bases and V 7 bases, and 11 bases lay outside the gene matches. CDR1 SNHLY and CDR2 FYNNEI come from the germline V gene.

The genes are TRBV10-2 and TRBJ2-3, with D perhaps matching TRBD1 or TRBD2 (6 bases each). From germline, CDR1 is WSHSY and CDR2 SAAADI. CDR3 length: 16 residues. The V and J ends lost 2 bases and 5 bases respectively, with 17 bases between them. CDR3 protein: CASSETFIGGRDTQYF. CDR3 coding DNA: TGCGCCAGCAGTGAGACTTTCATAGGGGGGCGAGATACGCAGTATTTT.

The chain couples TRBV7-9 to TRBJ1-1; D unclear. V was pared by 0 bases and J by 5 bases, with 10 bases between. Germline V lookup: CDR1 SEHNR, CDR2 FQNEAQ (reference sequence). CDR3 length: 14 residues. The chain's CDR3 is CASSLALRVTEAFF. CDR3 coding DNA: TGTGCCAGCAGCTTAGCCCTGAGGGTTACTGAAGCTTTCTTT.

The rearrangement uses TRBV5-1 and TRBJ1-2; D remains ambiguous. V lost 5 bases and J lost 8, with 13 bases in between. Germline values: CDR1 SGHRS, CDR2 YFSETQ. This CDR3 region has 12 residues. CDR3 coding DNA: TGCGCCAGCAGGGAAAGGTCCGTCGGCTACACCTTC. Residues: CASRERSVGYTF.

Note on this clone: Other DNA sequences from this sample encode an identical CDR3 as well. The chain couples TRBV2 to TRBJ1-5; tentative D call: TRBD1 (5 bases). This CDR3 is built from 14 residues. Between the trimmed V and J ends, which lost 7 bases and 2 bases, there was a span of 12 bases. Germline values: CDR1 SNHLY, CDR2 FYNNEI. The CDR3: CASNWDGGNQPQHF. CDR3 coding DNA: TGTGCCAGCAATTGGGACGGTGGCAATCAGCCCCAGCATTTT.

This rearrangement joins TRBV30 to TRBJ1-1; D gene uncertain. Germline V gives CDR1 GTSNPN, CDR2 SVGIG (reference sequence). V was trimmed by 2 bases and J by 0 bases, leaving 13 bases between them. This CDR3 has 15 amino acids. CDR3 protein: CAWSILGPMNTEAFF. The CDR3 DNA sequence: TGTGCCTGGAGTATCCTCGGTCCTATGAACACTGAAGCTTTCTTT.

V is TRBV2 and J is TRBJ2-5; D unresolved. The CDR3 length is 13 residues. Trimming left V 4 bases short and J 3 bases short, with 9 bases between. Germline CDR1 reads SNHLY; CDR2 reads FYNNEI. This chain's CDR3 is CASSGATEETQYF. The CDR3 DNA reads as TGTGCCAGCAGTGGGGCTACAGAAGAGACCCAGTACTTC.

The table lists this clone with a count of one. The rearrangement links TRBV7-8 to TRBJ1-5; 9 bases match TRBD1. The germline gives CDR1 SGHVS, CDR2 FQNEAQ. Trimming removed 3 bases from V and 6 bases from J; junction bases left unmatched: 9. This CDR3 is 16 amino acids long. CDR3 DNA sequence: TGTGCCAGCAGCTTCGAGGCCGGGACAGGGCGTCAGCCCCAGCATTTT. It encodes CASSFEAGTGRQPQHF.

In the case of this clone: This sample also contains other DNA sequences that code for the same CDR3. This rearrangement joins TRBV4-1 to TRBJ1-5; the match to TRBD1 covers 8 bases. V lost 1 base, J lost 3 bases, and 2 bases stayed unmatched. CDR3 size: 15 residues. Germline V CDR1 and CDR2: MGHRA, YSYEKL. The CDR3 reads CASSQGTGSNQPQHF. For the CDR3, the DNA is TGCGCCAGCAGCCAAGGGACAGGGTCCAATCAGCCCCAGCATTTT.

Note on this clone: The junction departs from the called germline gene at one end, perhaps through a read error. This chain joins TRBV6-1 and TRBJ2-7; possibly TRBD1 for D (6 bases). The CDR3 totals 14 residues. Germline V CDR1 and CDR2: MNHNS, SASEGT. The CDR3 coding sequence is TGTGCCAGCACTACTACAGGGTCTTCCTCCGAGCAGTACTTC. Its translation: CASTTTGSSSEQYF.

The chain uses TRBV5-4 and TRBJ2-2; D gene ambiguous. V dropped 0 bases and J dropped 2 bases, with 5 bases sitting between them. There are 14 residues in the CDR3. Germline values: CDR1 SGHNT, CDR2 YYREEE (reference sequence). The CDR3 loop is CASSLVHNTGELFF. DNA of the CDR3: TGTGCCAGCAGCTTGGTTCATAACACCGGGGAGCTGTTTTTT.

V and J are TRBV6-5 and TRBJ1-1, with D hard to call. Per the germline V gene, CDR1 is MNHEY and CDR2 is SVGAGI. The V and J ends lost 10 bases and 1 base respectively, with 13 bases between them. The CDR3 sequence is 13 residues long. This CDR3 reads CAIARAENTEAFF. The CDR3 DNA reads TGTGCCATCGCGCGCGCGGAGAACACTGAAGCTTTCTTT.

The chain is built from TRBV7-3 and TRBJ2-1; maybe TRBD2 (5 bases). Looked up from germline, CDR1 is SGHTA and CDR2 is FQGTGA. V was clipped by 4 bases and J by 7 bases, with 11 bases between them. CDR3 length: 13 amino acids. The CDR3 reads CASSSSGFNEQFF. For the CDR3, the DNA is TGTGCCAGCAGCTCAAGCGGTTTTAATGAGCAGTTCTTC.

In its sample, this clone was seen once. The chain employs TRBV9 and TRBJ2-2; D might be TRBD2 (6 bases). The CDR3 covers 14 residues. V was shortened by 0 bases and J by 6 bases, with 9 bases between the two germline ends. Germline CDR1 and CDR2: SGDLS and YYNGEE. Here the CDR3 reads CASSVAWRAGELFF. The CDR3 bases are TGTGCCAGCAGCGTAGCTTGGAGGGCCGGGGAGCTGTTTTTT.

The chain couples TRBV5-1 to TRBJ1-5, with 7 bases aligning to TRBD1. V lost 0 bases to trimming and J lost 4 bases; unmatched junction nucleotides: 4. The length of the CDR3 is 15 residues. CDR1 and CDR2 (germline): SGHRS, YFSETQ. CDR3 loop: CASSLEGGWNQPQHF. The CDR3 bases are TGCGCCAGCAGCTTGGAAGGGGGCTGGAATCAGCCCCAGCATTTT.

V is TRBV6-5 and J is TRBJ2-7; D gene unclear. The V gene's germline CDR1 is MNHEY and CDR2 SVGAGI. V gave up 6 bases and J gave up 7 bases, with 16 bases separating them. The CDR3 extends over 13 amino acids. CDR3 bases: TGTGCCAGCAGCCTTTCTTGGGCTGGGGAGCAGTACTTC. Amino acid sequence: CASSLSWAGEQYF.